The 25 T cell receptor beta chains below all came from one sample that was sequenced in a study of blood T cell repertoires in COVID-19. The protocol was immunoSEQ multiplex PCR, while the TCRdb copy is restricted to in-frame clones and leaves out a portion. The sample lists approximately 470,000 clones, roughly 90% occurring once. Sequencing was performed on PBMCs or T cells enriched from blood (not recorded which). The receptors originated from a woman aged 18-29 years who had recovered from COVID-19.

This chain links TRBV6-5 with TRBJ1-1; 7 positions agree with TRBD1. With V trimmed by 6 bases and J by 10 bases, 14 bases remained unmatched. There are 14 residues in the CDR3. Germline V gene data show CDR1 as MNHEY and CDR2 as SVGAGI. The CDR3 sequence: CASSPSTGLVTAFF. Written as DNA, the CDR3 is TGTGCCAGCAGCCCATCGACAGGGCTGGTCACAGCTTTCTTT.

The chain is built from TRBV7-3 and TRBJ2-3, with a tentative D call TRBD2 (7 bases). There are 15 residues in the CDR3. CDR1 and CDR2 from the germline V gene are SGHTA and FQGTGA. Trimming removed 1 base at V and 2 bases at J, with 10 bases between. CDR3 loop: CASSLRGGDTDTQYF. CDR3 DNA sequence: TGTGCCAGCAGCTTAAGAGGGGGGGACACAGATACGCAGTATTTT.

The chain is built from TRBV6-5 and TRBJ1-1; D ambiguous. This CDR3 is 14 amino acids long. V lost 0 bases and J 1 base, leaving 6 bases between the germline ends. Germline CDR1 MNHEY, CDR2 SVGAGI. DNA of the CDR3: TGTGCCAGCAGTTACTCGAGCACGAACACTGAAGCTTTCTTT. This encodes CASSYSSTNTEAFF.

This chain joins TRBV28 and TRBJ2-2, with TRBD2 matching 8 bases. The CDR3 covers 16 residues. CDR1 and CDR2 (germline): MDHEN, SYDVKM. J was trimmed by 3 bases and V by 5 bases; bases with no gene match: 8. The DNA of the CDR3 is TGTGCCAGCAGTCTTCCGGGGGGGGACGACACCGGGGAGCTGTTTTTT. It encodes CASSLPGGDDTGELFF.

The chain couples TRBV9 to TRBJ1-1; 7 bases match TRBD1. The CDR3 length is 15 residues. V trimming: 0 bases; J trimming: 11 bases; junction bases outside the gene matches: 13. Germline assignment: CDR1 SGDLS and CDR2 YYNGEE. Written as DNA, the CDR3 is TGTGCCAGCAGCGTAGCGCCGGACCTGGAGGGGGCCGCTTTCTTT. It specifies CASSVAPDLEGAAFF.

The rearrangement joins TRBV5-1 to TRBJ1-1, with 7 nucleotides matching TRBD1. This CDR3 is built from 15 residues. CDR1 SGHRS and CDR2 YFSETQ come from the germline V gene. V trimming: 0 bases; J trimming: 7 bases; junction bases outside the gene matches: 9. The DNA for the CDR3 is TGCGCCAGCAGCTTGGACAGGGGTTGGGAAAATGAAGCTTTCTTT. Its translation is CASSLDRGWENEAFF.

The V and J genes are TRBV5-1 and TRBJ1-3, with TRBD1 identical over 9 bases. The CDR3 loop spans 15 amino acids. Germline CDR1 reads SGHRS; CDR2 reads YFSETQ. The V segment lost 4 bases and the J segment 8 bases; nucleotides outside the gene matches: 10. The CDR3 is CASSPDRGALDTIYF. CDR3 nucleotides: TGCGCCAGCAGCCCGGACAGGGGCGCGCTAGACACCATATATTTT.

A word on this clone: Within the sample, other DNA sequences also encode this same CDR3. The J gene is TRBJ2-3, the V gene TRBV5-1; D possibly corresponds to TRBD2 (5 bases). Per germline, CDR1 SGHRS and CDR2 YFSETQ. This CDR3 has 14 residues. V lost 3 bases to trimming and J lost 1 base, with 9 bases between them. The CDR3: CASSSPGGTDTQYF. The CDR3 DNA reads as TGCGCCAGCAGCTCGCCCGGGGGCACAGATACGCAGTATTTT.

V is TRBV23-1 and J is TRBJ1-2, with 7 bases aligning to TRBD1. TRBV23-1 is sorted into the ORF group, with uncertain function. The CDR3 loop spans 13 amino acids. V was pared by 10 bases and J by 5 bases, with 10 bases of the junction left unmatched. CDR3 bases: TGCGCCATCCGGGACAGACATAAATATGGCTACACCTTC. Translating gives CAIRDRHKYGYTF.

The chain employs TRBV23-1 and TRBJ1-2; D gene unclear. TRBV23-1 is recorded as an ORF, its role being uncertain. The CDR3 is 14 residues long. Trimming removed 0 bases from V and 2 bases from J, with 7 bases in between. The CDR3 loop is CASSQSPGNYGYTF. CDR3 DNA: TGCGCCAGCAGTCAATCACCGGGGAACTATGGCTACACCTTC.

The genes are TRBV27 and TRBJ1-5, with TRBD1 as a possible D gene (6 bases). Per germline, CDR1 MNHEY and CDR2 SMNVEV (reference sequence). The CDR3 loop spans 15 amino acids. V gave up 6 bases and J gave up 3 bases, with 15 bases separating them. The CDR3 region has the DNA TGTGCCAGCAGGGTGGGGGCAGAACCCAATCAGCCCCAGCATTTT. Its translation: CASRVGAEPNQPQHF.

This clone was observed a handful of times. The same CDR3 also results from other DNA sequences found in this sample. In nucleotides, the CDR3 is TGTGCCAGCAGTTTGACAGGATACGAGCAGTACTTC. Its translation is CASSLTGYEQYF. The chain couples TRBV28 to TRBJ2-7, with D possibly matching TRBD1 (6 bases). V lost 3 bases to trimming and J lost 4 bases, with 7 bases between them. This CDR3 is built from 12 residues. Germline V CDR1 and CDR2: MDHEN, SYDVKM.

The CDR3 bases are TGTGCACATAATACAGGGCCCGGGGAGCAGTACTTC. Amino acid sequence: CAHNTGPGEQYF. This sequence joins TRBV30 and TRBJ2-7, with a tentative D call TRBD1 (6 bases). Germline lookup yields CDR1 GTSNPN and CDR2 SVGIG (reference sequence). This CDR3 comprises 12 residues.

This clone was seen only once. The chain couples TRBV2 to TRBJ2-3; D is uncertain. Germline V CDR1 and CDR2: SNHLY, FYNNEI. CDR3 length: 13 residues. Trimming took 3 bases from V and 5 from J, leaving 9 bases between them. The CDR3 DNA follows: TGTGCCAGCAGTGAGAGTTACGGAGATACGCAGTATTTT. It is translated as CASSESYGDTQYF.

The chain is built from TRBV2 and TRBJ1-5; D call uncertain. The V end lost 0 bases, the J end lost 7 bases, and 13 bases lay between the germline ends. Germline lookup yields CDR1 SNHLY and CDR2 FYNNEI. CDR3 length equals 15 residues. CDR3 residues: CASSEAWGGGQPQHF. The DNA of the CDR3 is TGTGCCAGCAGTGAAGCTTGGGGAGGCGGGCAGCCCCAGCATTTT.

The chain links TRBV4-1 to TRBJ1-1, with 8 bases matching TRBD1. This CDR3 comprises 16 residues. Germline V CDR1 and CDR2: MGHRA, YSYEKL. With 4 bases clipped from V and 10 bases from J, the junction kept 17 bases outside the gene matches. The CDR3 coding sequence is TGCGCCAGCAGCCGTTTTGATCGAGACAGGGGAGAAGGAGCTTTCTTT. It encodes CASSRFDRDRGEGAFF.

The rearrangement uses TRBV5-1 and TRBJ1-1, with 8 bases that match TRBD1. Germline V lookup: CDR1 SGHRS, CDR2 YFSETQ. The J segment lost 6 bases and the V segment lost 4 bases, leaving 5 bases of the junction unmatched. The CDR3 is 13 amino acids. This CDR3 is CASSPDRVSEAFF. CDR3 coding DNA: TGCGCCAGCAGCCCGGACAGGGTGTCTGAAGCTTTCTTT.

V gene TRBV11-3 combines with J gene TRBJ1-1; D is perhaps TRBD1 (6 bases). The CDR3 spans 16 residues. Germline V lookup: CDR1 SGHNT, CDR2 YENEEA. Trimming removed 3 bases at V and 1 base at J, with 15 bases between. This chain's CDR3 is CASSFPGGSENTEAFF. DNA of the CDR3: TGTGCCAGCAGCTTCCCGGGGGGCTCCGAGAACACTGAAGCTTTCTTT.

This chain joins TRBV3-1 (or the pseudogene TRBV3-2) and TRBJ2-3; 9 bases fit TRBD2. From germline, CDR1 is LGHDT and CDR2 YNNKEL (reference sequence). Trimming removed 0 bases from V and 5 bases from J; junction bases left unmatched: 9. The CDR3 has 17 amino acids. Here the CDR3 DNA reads TGTGCCAGCAGCCAAGATGAAAGGCGGGGGGGCATAGATACGCAGTATTTT. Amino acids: CASSQDERRGGIDTQYF.

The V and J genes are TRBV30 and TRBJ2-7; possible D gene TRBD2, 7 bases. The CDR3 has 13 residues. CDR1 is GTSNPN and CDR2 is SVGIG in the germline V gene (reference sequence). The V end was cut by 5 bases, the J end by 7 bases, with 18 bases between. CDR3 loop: CAWGRGGAGEQYF. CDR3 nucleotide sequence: TGTGCCTGGGGTAGAGGGGGGGCCGGTGAGCAGTACTTC.

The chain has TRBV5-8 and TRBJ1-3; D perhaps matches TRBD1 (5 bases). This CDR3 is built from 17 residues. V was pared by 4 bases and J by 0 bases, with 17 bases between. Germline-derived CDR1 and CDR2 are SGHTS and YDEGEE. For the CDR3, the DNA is TGTGCCAGCAGCCTTACCTCGGGACTAAGCTCTGGAAACACCATATATTTT. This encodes CASSLTSGLSSGNTIYF.

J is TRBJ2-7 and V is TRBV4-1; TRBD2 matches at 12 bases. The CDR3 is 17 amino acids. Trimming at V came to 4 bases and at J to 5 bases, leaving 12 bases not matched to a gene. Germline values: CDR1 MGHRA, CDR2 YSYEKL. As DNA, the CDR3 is TGCGCCAGCAGCCCGGGCAGGGCTAGCGGGGGGGCAAACGAGCAGTACTTC. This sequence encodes CASSPGRASGGANEQYF.

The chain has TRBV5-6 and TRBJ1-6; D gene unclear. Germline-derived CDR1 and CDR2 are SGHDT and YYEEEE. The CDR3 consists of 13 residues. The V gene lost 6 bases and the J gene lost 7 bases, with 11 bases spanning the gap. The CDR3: CASTLNRNSPLHF. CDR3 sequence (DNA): TGTGCCAGCACGTTGAATCGGAATTCACCCCTCCACTTT.

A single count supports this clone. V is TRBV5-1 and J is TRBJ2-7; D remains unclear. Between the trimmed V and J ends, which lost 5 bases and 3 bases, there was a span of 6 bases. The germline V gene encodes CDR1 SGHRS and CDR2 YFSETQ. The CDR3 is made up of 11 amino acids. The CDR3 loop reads CASRSSYEQYF. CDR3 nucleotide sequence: TGCGCCAGCAGGTCCAGCTACGAGCAGTACTTC.

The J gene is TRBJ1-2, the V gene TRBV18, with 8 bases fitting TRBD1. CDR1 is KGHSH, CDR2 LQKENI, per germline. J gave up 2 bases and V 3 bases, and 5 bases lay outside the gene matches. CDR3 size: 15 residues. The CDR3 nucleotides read TGTGCCAGCTCACCTGGCGGACAGGGAAACTATGGCTACACCTTC. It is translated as CASSPGGQGNYGYTF.